Listed below are T cell receptor beta chains from one sample, sequenced in a study of neurological immune-mediated disorders. TCRdb called the 5' RACE reads again in MiXCR, with one record for every CDR3 protein. The sample contains approximately 41,000 distinct CDR3 sequences, about 14% of which appear only once. What was sequenced was CD4+ T cells from blood. The receptors originated from a woman aged 60-70 years with HTLV-1-associated myelopathy (HAM/TSP). Each CDR3 is given with its conserved first and last residue. A D gene is named only where the DNA matches it firmly. Not all rows give a size; the values are once, few, many and, for expanded clones, a class.

V	size	D	J	CDR3	DNA
TRBV3-1	many	TRBD1	TRBJ1-2	CASSQGQGYVYGYTF	TGTGCCAGCAGCCAGGGACAGGGATACGTCTATGGCTACACCTTC
TRBV11-2	many	.	TRBJ2-3	CASSLWGSTDTQYF	TGTGCCAGCAGCTTATGGGGATCGACAGATACGCAGTATTTT
TRBV6-6	many	.	TRBJ2-1	CASSYSRVYNEQFF	TGTGCCAGCAGTTACTCAAGGGTCTACAATGAGCAGTTCTTC
TRBV20-1	many	.	TRBJ2-7	CSARVGGNYEQYF	TGCAGTGCTAGAGTAGGGGGAAACTACGAGCAGTACTTC
TRBV30	many	.	TRBJ1-1	CAWSLTFAEAFF	TGTGCCTGGAGCTTAACATTCGCTGAAGCTTTCTTT
TRBV5-1	many	TRBD1	TRBJ1-5	CASSLVPPRQGEIYSNQPQHF	TGCGCCAGCAGCCTCGTACCCCCTAGGCAGGGGGAGATCTATAGCAATCAGCCCCAGCATTTT
TRBV5-1	many	.	TRBJ2-3	CASSLVGAGVDTQYF	TGCGCCAGCAGCTTGGTCGGCGCAGGGGTGGATACGCAGTATTTT
TRBV7-6	many	.	TRBJ2-7	CASSFGQSYEQYF	TGTGCCAGCAGCTTCGGACAGTCCTACGAGCAGTACTTC
TRBV20-1	few	.	TRBJ1-1	CSARDTQGRNTEAFF	TGCAGTGCTAGAGATACCCAGGGGAGGAACACTGAAGCTTTCTTT
TRBV7-2	.	.	TRBJ1-5	CASSFYICSASLGYFNQPQHF	.
TRBV24-1	many	.	TRBJ2-1	CATSEGGTSYNEQFF	TGTGCCACCAGTGAGGGGGGGACATCCTACAATGAGCAGTTCTTC
TRBV20-1	many	.	TRBJ2-3	CSAQSVRGDMRDTQYF	TGCAGTGCGCAGTCCGTCCGGGGAGACATGAGAGATACGCAGTATTTT
TRBV12-3/TRBV12-4	many	TRBD1	TRBJ2-1	CASSLVSGGNEQFF	TGTGCCAGCAGTTTAGTCTCAGGGGGCAATGAGCAGTTCTTC
TRBV30	.	.	TRBJ1-2	CAWSIGFYGYTF	TGTGCCTGGAGCATAGGGTTCTATGGCTACACCTTC
TRBV20-1	many	.	TRBJ1-1	CSARGSRRNTEAFF	TGCAGTGCTAGGGGCTCTCGAAGGAACACTGAAGCTTTCTTT
TRBV7-3	many	TRBD2	TRBJ2-2	CASSPLAGGDTGELFF	TGTGCCAGCAGCCCCCTAGCGGGGGGAGACACCGGGGAGCTGTTTTTT
TRBV20-1	many	TRBD2	TRBJ2-5	CSAGAGGRETQYF	TGCAGTGCTGGAGCGGGGGGCCGTGAGACCCAGTACTTC
TRBV18	many	.	TRBJ1-2	CASSPPPQGYYGYTF	TGTGCCAGCTCACCACCGCCCCAGGGCTACTATGGCTACACCTTC
TRBV6-6	many	TRBD1	TRBJ1-6	CASSPPGQYNSPLHF	TGTGCCAGCAGTCCACCGGGACAGTATAATTCACCCCTCCACTTT
TRBV10-1	.	TRBD1	TRBJ2-1	CASSSGTGGYNEQFF	TGCGCCAGCAGTTCGGGGACAGGAGGGTACAATGAGCAGTTCTTC
TRBV27	many	.	TRBJ2-7	CASRGRDRLNEQYF	TGTGCCAGCAGGGGGAGGGACAGACTAAACGAGCAGTACTTC
TRBV2	medium-sized	.	TRBJ1-5	CASSEALSYSNQPQHF	TGTGCCAGCAGTGAAGCCCTCTCTTATAGCAATCAGCCCCAGCATTTT
TRBV3-1	.	TRBD2	TRBJ2-1	CASSSRLAGGTLAEQFF	TGTGCCAGCAGCTCCAGGTTAGCGGGGGGTACACTGGCTGAGCAGTTCTTC
TRBV20-1	many	TRBD1	TRBJ1-2	CSSGGQNYGYTF	TGCAGTTCAGGGGGACAAAACTATGGCTACACCTTC
TRBV10-3	many	.	TRBJ1-1	CAISGFRDDGRYTEAFF	TGTGCCATCAGTGGTTTCCGGGACGACGGAAGGTACACTGAAGCTTTCTTT
TRBV5-5	many	.	TRBJ1-1	CASTLGGMNTEAFF	TGTGCCAGCACCCTGGGGGGAATGAACACTGAAGCTTTCTTT
TRBV5-1	many	.	TRBJ2-2	CASSVIRSRGTGELFF	TGCGCCAGCAGCGTCATTAGAAGTAGGGGGACCGGGGAGCTGTTTTTT
TRBV9	many	.	TRBJ1-4	CASSAGFTGAAEKLFF	TGTGCCAGCAGCGCAGGATTCACCGGGGCCGCGGAAAAACTGTTTTTT
TRBV5-1	many	TRBD1	TRBJ2-2	CASSSQGASSTGELFF	TGCGCCAGCAGCTCGCAGGGGGCATCCAGCACCGGGGAGCTGTTTTTT
TRBV6-5	many	.	TRBJ2-5	CASSTVQETQYF	TGTGCCAGCAGTACAGTCCAAGAGACCCAGTACTTC
TRBV5-6	many	.	TRBJ2-1	CATERTGWGARLSYNEQFF	TGTGCCACCGAGAGGACCGGGTGGGGGGCTAGGCTTTCCTACAATGAGCAGTTCTTC
TRBV5-1	once	TRBD1	TRBJ1-1	CTSSYRGQYTEAFF	TGCACCAGCAGCTACAGGGGACAGTACACTGAAGCTTTCTTT
TRBV20-1	many	.	TRBJ2-3	CSAPKGGRGGHGRADTQYF	TGCAGTGCGCCCAAGGGAGGTCGCGGGGGACACGGTAGAGCAGATACGCAGTATTTT
TRBV9	.	.	TRBJ2-1	CASSVSLGNEQFF	TGTGCCAGCAGCGTAAGCTTGGGAAATGAGCAGTTCTTC
TRBV19	many	.	TRBJ2-6	CASSIGLSSGANVLTF	TGTGCCAGTAGTATTGGACTGAGCTCTGGGGCCAACGTCCTGACTTTC
TRBV30	many	TRBD1	TRBJ1-5	CAWSLDRVGNQPQHF	TGTGCCTGGAGTCTCGACAGGGTGGGCAATCAGCCCCAGCATTTT
TRBV19	many	.	TRBJ1-2	CARPQDRGEGGYGYTF	TGTGCCAGGCCACAGGACAGAGGCGAAGGAGGCTATGGCTACACCTTC
TRBV7-8	many	TRBD2	TRBJ2-3	CASSLGLAGPDTQYF	TGTGCCAGCAGCTTGGGACTAGCGGGGCCAGATACGCAGTATTTT
TRBV20-1	many	.	TRBJ2-3	CSARDISAGGDTDTQYF	TGCAGTGCTAGAGATATATCGGCAGGAGGAGACACAGATACGCAGTATTTT
TRBV7-2	many	.	TRBJ2-1	CASSLGVGRYNEQFF	TGTGCCAGCAGCTTAGGGGTTGGTAGGTACAATGAGCAGTTCTTC
TRBV3-1	many	.	TRBJ1-1	CASSQGGEAFF	TGTGCCAGCAGCCAAGGAGGGGAAGCTTTCTTT
TRBV10-3	many	TRBD1	TRBJ1-5	CATRDRNQPQHF	TGTGCCACACGGGACAGGAATCAGCCCCAGCATTTT
TRBV6-5	many	TRBD1	TRBJ2-4	CASSYKLTGVLAKNIQYF	TGTGCCAGCAGTTACAAGTTGACAGGGGTCCTAGCCAAAAACATTCAGTACTTC
TRBV5-5	many	.	TRBJ2-3	CASSLDYQAGRTQYF	TGTGCCAGCAGCTTGGACTACCAGGCCGGGCGTACGCAGTATTTT
TRBV20-1	many	TRBD2	TRBJ2-3	CSARRGDPTDTQYF	TGCAGTGCTAGGCGGGGGGACCCCACAGATACGCAGTATTTT
TRBV25-1	many	.	TRBJ2-5	CASLGDRETQYF	TGTGCCAGCCTGGGGGATAGGGAGACCCAGTACTTC
TRBV5-1	many	.	TRBJ2-3	CASSWWEKGRTDTQYF	TGCGCCAGCAGCTGGTGGGAAAAGGGTCGCACAGATACGCAGTATTTT
TRBV29-1	many	.	TRBJ2-1	CSVGYNVDEQFF	TGCAGCGTTGGATACAATGTCGATGAGCAGTTCTTC
TRBV6-2/TRBV6-3	many	TRBD2	TRBJ2-3	CASRDGGGTDTQYF	TGTGCCAGCAGGGACGGGGGGGGCACAGATACGCAGTATTTT
TRBV5-1	many	TRBD2	TRBJ2-7	CASSLTSGPSYEQYF	TGCGCCAGCTCCTTAACTAGCGGGCCTTCCTACGAGCAGTACTTC
TRBV6-1	few	TRBD1	TRBJ2-4	CASSEMGQSNIQYF	TGTGCCAGCAGTGAAATGGGACAGTCAAACATTCAGTACTTC
TRBV6-6	many	.	TRBJ1-1	CASRVNTEAFF	TGTGCCAGCAGGGTGAACACTGAAGCTTTCTTT
TRBV4-1	many	.	TRBJ2-1	CASSQEQNPYNEQFF	TGCGCCAGCAGCCAAGAACAGAATCCCTACAATGAGCAGTTCTTC
TRBV7-2	medium-sized	TRBD2	TRBJ2-6	CASSLTSGGSGANVLTF	TGTGCCAGCAGCCTAACTAGCGGGGGGTCTGGGGCCAACGTCCTGACTTTC
TRBV5-1	medium-sized	TRBD2	TRBJ2-1	CASSYGLAGSEQFF	TGCGCCAGCAGCTACGGACTAGCGGGGTCTGAGCAGTTCTTC
TRBV11-2	many	.	TRBJ2-7	CASSLEYEQYF	TGTGCCAGCAGCTTAGAATACGAGCAGTACTTC
TRBV5-1	many	TRBD1	TRBJ2-7	CASSIGQGSYEQYF	TGCGCCAGCAGCATTGGACAGGGCTCCTACGAGCAGTACTTC
TRBV3-1	many	.	TRBJ2-6	CASSHGTPNVLTF	TGTGCCAGCAGCCATGGGACACCCAACGTCCTGACTTTC
TRBV20-1	.	TRBD1	TRBJ2-1	CSAKGQAYEQFF	TGCAGTGCTAAAGGACAGGCCTACGAGCAGTTCTTC